These 21 T cell receptor beta chains came from one sample sequenced in a study of blood T cell repertoires in COVID-19. Only in-frame clones appear in the TCRdb table, and some are missing; sequencing was by immunoSEQ multiplex PCR. The sample holds approximately 150,000 clones, 87% seen once. Sequenced input: peripheral blood. These receptors were obtained from a human donor in a cohort sampled during active COVID-19.

This clone was picked up one time. V gene TRBV13 combines with J gene TRBJ2-7; TRBD2 is a possible D gene (5 bases). CDR1 and CDR2 from the germline V gene are PRHDT and FYEKMQ (reference sequence). The CDR3 has 14 residues. The V end was cut by 5 bases, the J end by 7 bases, with 18 bases between. The CDR3 loop is CASSTPDQPGEQYF. Written as DNA, the CDR3 is TGTGCCAGCAGCACGCCGGACCAACCGGGAGAGCAGTACTTC.

The chain has TRBV6-2 or TRBV6-3 and TRBJ2-5; the D gene is possibly TRBD1 (6 bases). The CDR3 runs to 14 residues. Trimming pared 1 base from V and 2 bases from J, leaving 8 bases between. Germline CDR1 and CDR2: MNHEY and SVGEGT. DNA for the CDR3: TGTGCCAGCAGTTACTGGGGGCCGCAAGAGACCCAGTACTTC. It translates to CASSYWGPQETQYF.

The J gene is TRBJ1-2, the V gene TRBV6-6; D is undetermined. This CDR3 has 15 residues. Germline values: CDR1 MNHNY, CDR2 SVGAGI (reference sequence). Trimming cost V 6 bases and J 8 bases, with 22 bases left between them. CDR3 loop: CASSPNRGSLVGYTF. The CDR3 nucleotides read TGTGCCAGCAGCCCTAACCGAGGAAGTCTGGTCGGCTACACCTTC.

The chain has TRBV14 and TRBJ2-2, with 12 positions matching TRBD1. In germline, CDR1 is SGHDN, CDR2 FVKESK. The CDR3 covers 19 residues. Unmatched junction bases numbered 10, after V lost 0 bases and J lost 5 bases. The CDR3 loop reads CASSQDLRDRGRRTGELFF. The CDR3 DNA reads as TGTGCCAGCAGCCAAGATTTGAGGGACAGGGGGCGAAGGACCGGGGAGCTGTTTTTT.

The chain employs TRBV28 and TRBJ1-2; 11 bases align to TRBD1. V gave up 7 bases and J gave up 3 bases; unmatched junction bases: 4. The CDR3 covers 14 residues. Looked up from germline, CDR1 is MDHEN and CDR2 is SYDVKM. The CDR3 region has the DNA TGTGCCAGCATAGGGACAGGGGGGGACTATGGCTACACCTTC. Translated: CASIGTGGDYGYTF.

This clone showed up just once. The chain carries TRBV6-5 and TRBJ2-3; D is undetermined. Germline V CDR1 and CDR2: MNHEY, SVGAGI. V was pared by 6 bases and J by 2 bases, with 9 bases between. This CDR3 is built from 13 residues. Here the CDR3 reads CASSLEATDTQYF. In DNA, the CDR3 is TGTGCCAGCAGCCTCGAGGCCACAGATACGCAGTATTTT.

The chain recombines TRBV6-5 with TRBJ1-5, with 8 nucleotides matching TRBD1. Germline loops: CDR1 MNHEY, CDR2 SVGAGI. The CDR3 is 13 residues long. V lost 5 bases, J lost 7 bases, and 4 bases stayed unmatched. This CDR3 is CASSPDRVQPQHF. DNA for the CDR3: TGTGCCAGCAGTCCGGACAGGGTCCAGCCCCAGCATTTT.

A single count supports this clone. This chain joins TRBV28 and TRBJ1-3; D may be TRBD1 (5 bases). Trimming cost V 7 bases and J 1 base, with 14 bases left between them. Germline V gives CDR1 MDHEN, CDR2 SYDVKM. The CDR3 is 15 amino acids. The CDR3 here is CASTLGGLSGNTIYF. The CDR3 DNA sequence: TGTGCCAGCACCCTGGGGGGTCTTTCTGGAAACACCATATATTTT.

In DNA form, the CDR3 reads TGCGCCAGCAGCCAAGAAGGGGGAGCGGGGGGGCTGGACTATACGCAGTATTTT. Translation: CASSQEGGAGGLDYTQYF. This sequence joins TRBV4-3 and TRBJ2-3, with TRBD2 identical over 10 bases. The V gene end was trimmed by 0 bases and the J gene end by 7 bases; junction bases not matched to a gene: 13. Looked up from germline, CDR1 is LGHNA and CDR2 is YSLEER. CDR3 length: 18 amino acids.

The chain combines TRBV19 with TRBJ2-3; TRBD2 matches at 10 bases. The CDR3 loop spans 16 amino acids. The V and J ends lost 7 bases and 0 bases, in that order; junction bases with no gene match: 7. Germline CDR1 LNHDA, CDR2 SQIVND (reference sequence). DNA for the CDR3: TGTGCCAGTACGGCTAGCGGGAGATATAGCACAGATACGCAGTATTTT. Its protein product is CASTASGRYSTDTQYF.

This chain links TRBV3-1 (or the pseudogene TRBV3-2) with TRBJ1-2; unclear D gene. The germline V and J ends were trimmed by 0 bases and 1 base, with 3 bases remaining between them. Germline-derived CDR1 and CDR2 are LGHDT and YNNKEL (reference sequence). The CDR3 has 13 residues. As DNA, the CDR3 is TGTGCCAGCAGCCAAGACAGTAACTATGGCTACACCTTC. This sequence encodes CASSQDSNYGYTF.

This chain joins TRBV29-1 and TRBJ2-7, with D perhaps TRBD2 (6 bases). V shed 0 bases and J shed 9 bases, with 15 bases lying between them. The CDR3 consists of 13 residues. CDR1 and CDR2 from the germline V gene are SQVTM and ANQGSEA. CDR3 bases: TGCAGCGTTGAAGAGGTCGGGGGAAGCGGGCAGTACTTC. Translation gives CSVEEVGGSGQYF.

The CDR3 region is CASSLGGVGGEAFF. In nucleotides, the CDR3 is TGTGCCAGCAGCTTAGGGGGCGTTGGTGGTGAAGCTTTCTTT. The chain uses TRBV7-9 and TRBJ1-1, with D possibly being TRBD1 (5 bases). The V end was cut by 1 base, the J end by 7 bases, with 13 bases between. Germline V lookup: CDR1 SEHNR, CDR2 FQNEAQ (reference sequence). This CDR3 is 14 amino acids long.

The CDR3 bases are TGTGCCAGCAGTGATAGGGGGGGACTGACGAGAGGGGAGCAGTTCTTC. This sequence encodes CASSDRGGLTRGEQFF. The rearrangement uses TRBV6-4 and TRBJ2-1, with a tentative D call TRBD2 (7 bases). The CDR3 is 16 amino acids. Looked up from germline, CDR1 is MRHNA and CDR2 is SNTAGT. The germline V and J ends were trimmed by 3 bases and 10 bases, with 22 bases remaining between them.

This sequence joins TRBV5-4 and TRBJ1-2, with D unresolved. Germline assignment: CDR1 SGHNT and CDR2 YYREEE (reference sequence). The CDR3 is made up of 14 amino acids. V gave up 5 bases and J gave up 4 bases, with 15 bases separating them. This CDR3 reads CASRIDGLSYGYTF. Written as DNA, the CDR3 is TGTGCCAGCAGGATAGACGGACTCTCCTATGGCTACACCTTC.

V usage is TRBV19 and J usage is TRBJ1-1; D is possibly TRBD1 (5 bases). V lost 3 bases and J lost 8, with 16 bases in between. The length of the CDR3 is 14 residues. Per the germline V gene, CDR1 is LNHDA and CDR2 is SQIVND (reference sequence). As DNA, the CDR3 is TGTGCCAGTAGTATTAGGTCGCCAGACAGCGAAGCTTTCTTT. Translating it yields CASSIRSPDSEAFF.

CDR3 sequence reads: CAWRRGSYEQYF. The CDR3 bases are TGTGCCTGGAGGCGTGGGAGTTACGAGCAGTACTTC. This rearrangement joins TRBV30 to TRBJ2-7; D perhaps matches TRBD2 (5 bases). V was trimmed by 3 bases and J by 4 bases, leaving 10 bases between them. Germline V CDR1 and CDR2: GTSNPN, SVGIG (reference sequence). This CDR3 region has 12 residues.

The chain is built from TRBV9 and TRBJ1-5; TRBD1 matches at 7 bases. The J segment lost 5 bases and the V segment lost 2 bases, leaving 1 base of the junction unmatched. Germline-derived CDR1 and CDR2 are SGDLS and YYNGEE. This CDR3 region has 13 residues. The CDR3 bases are TGTGCCAGCAGCGTCCAGGGGGATCAGCCCCAGCATTTT. This encodes CASSVQGDQPQHF.

The CDR3 loop is CASSRRLRETQYF. DNA of the CDR3: TGTGCCAGCAGCCGACGACTCAGAGAGACCCAGTACTTC. The V gene is TRBV7-3, the J gene TRBJ2-5; no firm D call. The V gene's germline CDR1 is SGHTA and CDR2 FQGTGA. The ends were cut back, 5 bases at V and 4 bases at J, with 11 bases in the middle. This CDR3 contains 13 residues.

The J gene is TRBJ2-3, the V gene TRBV28; 12 bases line up with TRBD2. Germline trimming cut 6 bases from V and 3 bases from J; bases unmatched to any gene: 7. CDR1 MDHEN and CDR2 SYDVKM come from the germline V gene. This CDR3 contains 16 residues. CDR3: CASSPVGLAGTDTQYF. The CDR3 DNA reads TGTGCCAGCAGCCCCGTAGGACTAGCGGGAACAGATACGCAGTATTTT. The full variable domain, rest sourced from reference TRBV28 and TRBJ2-3, is DVKVTQSSRYLVKRTGEKVFLECVQDMDHENMFWYRQDPGLGLRLIYFSYDVKMKEKGDIPEGYSVSREKKERFSLILESASTNQTSMYLCASSPVGLAGTDTQYFGPGTRLTVL.

The J gene is TRBJ2-1, the V gene TRBV27; D is uncertain. Germline assignment: CDR1 MNHEY and CDR2 SMNVEV (reference sequence). This CDR3 comprises 14 residues. V lost 5 bases and J lost 6, with 14 bases in between. CDR3 amino acids: CASSAQDWPNEQFF. Written as DNA, the CDR3 is TGTGCCAGCAGTGCCCAAGACTGGCCCAATGAGCAGTTCTTC.